A selection of T cell receptor beta chains follows, all from one sample in a study of blood T cell repertoires in COVID-19. The method was immunoSEQ multiplex PCR; TCRdb's version includes in-frame clones alone and lacks a portion of them. Found here are more than 95,000 clones, about 80% of them singletons; the top ten hold 20% to 30%. Sequenced: peripheral blood. These receptors originate from a human donor in a cohort sampled during active COVID-19. CDR3s include the opening cysteine and the closing phenylalanine or tryptophan. The order of the fields is V gene, D gene, clone size, J gene, CDR3 protein, CDR3 DNA. D genes are given only for firm matches. Expanded clones are given a class, and other clones once, few, many or no size at all.

TRBV7-3	TRBD2	few	TRBJ2-2	CASSPGTSGRSGELFF	TGTGCCAGCAGCCCTGGGACTAGCGGGAGATCCGGGGAGCTGTTTTTT
TRBV24-1	.	.	TRBJ2-5	CATSDPGLETQYF	TGTGCCACCAGTGACCCGGGACTCGAGACCCAGTACTTC
TRBV20-1	.	.	TRBJ2-7	CSASKGVSQTLEQYF	TGCAGTGCTAGTAAGGGGGTCTCCCAAACGCTCGAGCAGTACTTC
TRBV20-1	.	.	TRBJ1-4	CSATESEKLFF	TGCAGTGCCACAGAAAGTGAAAAACTGTTTTTT
TRBV6-5	.	.	TRBJ2-3	CASRRAAHSTDTQYF	TGTGCCAGCAGGAGGGCGGCTCATAGCACAGATACGCAGTATTTT
TRBV7-2	TRBD1	.	TRBJ2-7	CASSLDGTGPYEQYF	TGTGCCAGCAGCTTAGACGGGACAGGGCCCTACGAGCAGTACTTC
TRBV28	TRBD1	.	TRBJ1-2	CASSLVQGQGSRANYGYTF	TGTGCCAGCAGTTTAGTTCAGGGACAGGGGTCCCGAGCTAACTATGGCTACACCTTC
TRBV7-9	TRBD1	few	TRBJ2-3	CASRADRVGTDTQYF	TGTGCCAGCAGAGCCGACAGGGTCGGCACAGATACGCAGTATTTT
TRBV7-9	.	.	TRBJ1-6	CASSPGGVSYNSPLHF	TGTGCCAGCAGTCCTGGGGGCGTCTCCTATAATTCACCCCTCCACTTT
TRBV19	.	.	TRBJ2-5	CASSTRGETQYF	TGTGCCAGTAGCACACGTGGAGAGACCCAGTACTTC
TRBV18	TRBD2	.	TRBJ2-5	CASSPLASGTSQETQYF	TGTGCCAGCTCACCTCTTGCTAGCGGGACCTCCCAAGAGACCCAGTACTTC
TRBV19	TRBD1	.	TRBJ1-5	CASSSDRGPNQPQHF	TGTGCCAGTAGTTCTGACAGGGGGCCCAATCAGCCCCAGCATTTT
TRBV7-2	.	.	TRBJ1-6	CASSLFSGTGEPLHF	TGTGCCAGCAGCCTATTTTCGGGGACTGGCGAACCCCTCCACTTT
TRBV12-3/TRBV12-4	.	.	TRBJ1-4	CASSPQQGEKLFF	TGTGCCAGCAGTCCCCAACAGGGTGAAAAACTGTTTTTT
TRBV18	.	.	TRBJ2-3	CASSAGRITDTQYF	TGTGCCAGCTCGGCGGGGCGAATCACAGATACGCAGTATTTT
TRBV6-5	.	.	TRBJ1-2	CASASNYGYTF	TGTGCCAGTGCGTCCAACTATGGCTACACCTTC
TRBV3-1/TRBV3-2	.	.	TRBJ2-3	CASSQRGALASVEGTQYF	TGTGCCAGCAGCCAACGAGGGGCCCTAGCGTCGGTTGAGGGTACGCAGTATTTT
TRBV9	TRBD2	.	TRBJ2-5	CASSGGRGAETQYF	TGTGCCAGCAGCGGGGGGCGGGGGGCGGAGACCCAGTACTTC
TRBV28	TRBD2	.	TRBJ2-7	CASSYPSGGVGEQYF	TGTGCCAGCAGTTACCCGTCGGGGGGAGTCGGCGAGCAGTACTTC
TRBV7-2	.	few	TRBJ2-1	CASSLAGTPGGDEQFF	TGTGCCAGCAGCTTAGCGGGGACTCCCGGAGGGGATGAGCAGTTCTTC
TRBV5-8	TRBD2	few	TRBJ2-3	CASSTTLAADTQYF	TGTGCCAGCAGCACAACACTAGCGGCTGATACGCAGTATTTT
TRBV30	TRBD2	.	TRBJ2-3	CAWSSGTNTDTQYF	TGTGCCTGGAGTAGCGGGACCAACACAGATACGCAGTATTTT
TRBV6-2/TRBV6-3	.	.	TRBJ1-4	CASSSGYAILATNEKLFF	TGTGCCAGCAGCTCAGGGTACGCAATTTTGGCAACTAATGAAAAACTGTTTTTT
TRBV24-1	TRBD1	.	TRBJ2-3	CATSGNRGAFTDTQYF	TGTGCCACCAGTGGCAACAGGGGCGCTTTTACAGATACGCAGTATTTT
TRBV20-1	.	.	TRBJ2-2	CSASSGLGTGELFF	TGCAGTGCTAGTAGTGGGCTCGGCACCGGGGAGCTGTTTTTT
TRBV11-3	.	once	TRBJ1-1	CASSLAGESEAFF	TGTGCCAGCAGCTTAGCCGGGGAAAGTGAAGCTTTCTTT
TRBV6-1	.	.	TRBJ1-4	CASSESNGGGEKLFF	TGTGCCAGCAGTGAATCCAATGGGGGGGGTGAAAAACTGTTTTTT
TRBV27	TRBD1	.	TRBJ2-1	CASSLLGQVRGEQFF	TGTGCCAGCAGCCTCCTTGGACAGGTTAGAGGTGAGCAGTTCTTC
TRBV6-2/TRBV6-3	.	.	TRBJ1-2	CASSLSTGFGYTF	TGTGCCAGCAGTTTATCAACAGGGTTCGGCTACACCTTC
TRBV7-3	TRBD1	.	TRBJ1-2	CASSLGTGGRGYTF	TGTGCCAGCAGCTTAGGGACAGGGGGCCGTGGCTACACCTTC
TRBV10-2	.	once	TRBJ1-1	CASSEPRGRTGDTEAFF	TGCGCCAGCAGTGAGCCGAGGGGGAGAACTGGAGACACTGAAGCTTTCTTT
TRBV20-1	.	.	TRBJ1-2	CSASRQATYGYTF	TGCAGTGCTAGTAGACAGGCCACGTATGGCTACACCTTC
TRBV7-9	.	once	TRBJ2-7	CASTNPAAGAAYYEQYF	TGTGCCAGCACCAACCCAGCCGCCGGAGCAGCCTACTACGAGCAGTACTTC
TRBV27	.	.	TRBJ2-5	CASSVTGLETQYF	TGTGCCAGCAGTGTAACAGGGTTGGAGACCCAGTACTTC
TRBV9	.	.	TRBJ1-4	CASSSDGFVGEKLFF	TGTGCCAGCAGCTCAGACGGGTTTGTGGGTGAAAAACTGTTTTTT
TRBV19	TRBD1	.	TRBJ2-7	CASSLRDRVGDEQYF	TGTGCCAGTAGTCTACGGGACAGGGTTGGGGACGAGCAGTACTTC
TRBV29-1	TRBD2	.	TRBJ2-3	CSAKTSGIGDTQYF	TGCAGCGCCAAGACTAGCGGGATTGGAGATACGCAGTATTTT
TRBV10-3	TRBD2	.	TRBJ2-1	CAISIREDYNEQFF	TGTGCCATCAGTATCCGGGAGGACTACAATGAGCAGTTCTTC
TRBV7-8	.	.	TRBJ1-6	CASSSGDHFNSPLHF	TGTGCCAGCAGCTCCGGGGATCATTTTAATTCACCCCTCCACTTT
TRBV3-1/TRBV3-2	.	.	TRBJ1-2	CASSQRGQHGGYTF	TGTGCCAGCAGCCAACGCGGACAGCACGGTGGCTACACCTTC
TRBV6-5	TRBD1	.	TRBJ1-1	CASSYNDRVGPAFF	TGTGCCAGCAGTTACAACGACAGGGTAGGGCCGGCTTTCTTT
TRBV7-8	TRBD2	.	TRBJ2-4	CASSFAGENIQYF	TGTGCCAGCAGCTTCGCGGGGGAAAACATTCAGTACTTC
TRBV4-3	.	.	TRBJ2-4	CASSQVGRDRQYF	TGCGCCAGCAGCCAAGTTGGTAGAGACAGGCAGTACTTC
TRBV7-9	TRBD1	.	TRBJ1-6	CASSEWDRDNSPLHF	TGTGCCAGCAGCGAGTGGGACAGAGACAATTCACCCCTCCACTTT
TRBV6-2/TRBV6-3	.	.	TRBJ2-5	CASSYFGSQGETQYF	TGTGCCAGCAGTTACTTTGGTTCCCAGGGAGAGACCCAGTACTTC
TRBV7-9	.	.	TRBJ2-1	CASSSWSQGHTYNEQFF	TGTGCCAGCAGCTCTTGGTCTCAGGGTCATACCTACAATGAGCAGTTCTTC
TRBV4-2	.	.	TRBJ1-2	CASSQDLEGNYGYTF	TGTGCCAGCAGCCAAGATTTGGAGGGTAACTATGGCTACACCTTC
TRBV6-5	TRBD1	.	TRBJ2-7	CASNNRDRYEQYF	TGTGCCAGCAATAACCGGGACAGATACGAGCAGTACTTC
TRBV28	TRBD1	.	TRBJ1-2	CASTGAEGYTF	TGTGCCAGTACAGGGGCGGAAGGCTACACCTTC
TRBV23-1	.	.	TRBJ1-6	CASSHGGKSYNSPLHF	TGCGCCAGCAGTCATGGGGGGAAATCCTATAATTCACCCCTCCACTTT
TRBV5-1	TRBD1	.	TRBJ1-1	CASSPGQGITEAFF	TGCGCCAGCAGCCCCGGACAGGGGATCACTGAAGCTTTCTTT
TRBV11-2	TRBD2	.	TRBJ2-6	CASSKVRGAGANVLTF	TGTGCCAGCAGCAAGGTTCGGGGGGCTGGGGCCAACGTCCTGACTTTC
TRBV3-1/TRBV3-2	.	once	TRBJ1-2	CASSQTGDYYGYTF	TGTGCCAGCAGCCAAACGGGAGACTACTATGGCTACACCTTC
TRBV7-9	.	.	TRBJ2-3	CASSFSSSTDTQYF	TGTGCCAGCAGCTTTAGTTCTAGCACAGATACGCAGTATTTT
TRBV28	TRBD1	few	TRBJ1-6	CASSSPLGQGKSPLHF	TGTGCCAGCAGCTCCCCCCTCGGACAGGGCAAATCACCCCTCCACTTT